What follows are 19 T cell receptor beta chains derived from one specimen sequenced in a study of cytomegalovirus exposure and HLA in healthy donors. Primers: 60 Vbeta forward and 13 Jbeta reverse. Sequenced by immunoSEQ multiplex PCR; TCRdb stores in-frame clones only, minus some. Here the sample spans around 140,000 clones, about 70% being singletons. The source material was PBMCs. The receptors stem from a woman aged 40 to 55 in good health and CMV-seronegative.

The chain carries TRBV5-8 and TRBJ2-2; the D gene is possibly TRBD1 (6 bases). The ends were cut back, 3 bases at V and 3 bases at J, with 12 bases in the middle. Germline loops: CDR1 SGHTS, CDR2 YDEGEE. This CDR3 has 15 residues. The CDR3 is CASSSDRRHTGELFF. The CDR3 DNA reads TGTGCCAGCAGCTCTGACAGGCGCCACACCGGGGAGCTGTTTTTT.

The chain is built from TRBV6-1 and TRBJ1-3; tentative D call: TRBD1 (5 bases). This CDR3 comprises 13 residues. Germline CDR1 and CDR2: MNHNS and SASEGT. Trimming left V 2 bases short and J 6 bases short, with 8 bases between. In nucleotides, the CDR3 is TGTGCCAGCAGTGAACAGGGTTCAAACACCATATATTTT. Amino acids: CASSEQGSNTIYF.

The genes are TRBV7-6 and TRBJ2-1, with 11 bases fitting TRBD1. Germline CDR1 is SGHVS and CDR2 is FNYEAQ. CDR3 length equals 15 residues. The junction had 7 bases not matched to a gene; V was cut back by 5 bases and J by 7 bases. The CDR3 DNA follows: TGTGCCAGCAGCGCCGGACAGGGGGCTGGAAATGAGCAGTTCTTC. It translates to CASSAGQGAGNEQFF.

There are a few counts of this clone. This chain joins TRBV6-1 and TRBJ1-2; no firm D call. This CDR3 contains 12 residues. V lost 10 bases, J lost 4 bases, and 13 bases lay in between. Per the germline V gene, CDR1 is MNHNS and CDR2 is SASEGT. The CDR3 bases are TGTGCCACCGAAGGAGTTACCTATGGCTACACCTTC. This translates into CATEGVTYGYTF.

The chain uses TRBV4-1 and TRBJ1-1, with 11 bases identical to TRBD1. Looked up from germline, CDR1 is MGHRA and CDR2 is YSYEKL. Trimming cost V 3 bases and J 0 bases; bases outside gene matches: 9. CDR3 length: 18 amino acids. This chain's CDR3 is CASSHYTGTGGMNTEAFF. The CDR3 DNA follows: TGCGCCAGCAGCCATTACACCGGGACAGGGGGAATGAACACTGAAGCTTTCTTT.

The rearrangement uses TRBV10-3 and TRBJ2-1, with TRBD1 matching over 10 bases. The CDR3 has 16 residues. J was trimmed by 0 bases and V by 8 bases; bases with no gene match: 7. Germline V CDR1 and CDR2: ENHRY, SYGVKD. The CDR3: CAISTRTGGSYNEQFF. The CDR3 DNA is TGTGCCATCTCTACGAGGACAGGGGGCTCCTACAATGAGCAGTTCTTC.

V and J are TRBV5-1 and TRBJ2-7, with a tentative D call TRBD1 (6 bases). Germline CDR1 is SGHRS and CDR2 is YFSETQ. Trimming stripped 0 bases from V and 6 bases from J, with 13 bases between. This CDR3 is built from 14 residues. CDR3 region: CASSLEQGQGEQYF. As DNA, the CDR3 is TGCGCCAGCAGCTTGGAACAGGGCCAGGGCGAGCAGTACTTC.

This clone has just a few counts. The chain uses TRBV9 and TRBJ2-7; 10 bases are a match to TRBD1. Germline V gives CDR1 SGDLS, CDR2 YYNGEE. The V gene end was trimmed by 5 bases and the J gene end by 2 bases; junction bases not matched to a gene: 7. The CDR3 runs 15 residues. CDR3 nucleotides: TGTGCCAGCAGTCTTGGACAGGGGGGCACCTACGAGCAGTACTTC. Translating gives CASSLGQGGTYEQYF. Variable domain in full (rest from reference TRBV9 and TRBJ2-7): DSGVTQTPKHLITATGQRVTLRCSPRSGDLSVYWYQQSLDQGLQFLIQYYNGEERAKGNILERFSAQQFPDLHSELNLSSLELGDSALYFCASSLGQGGTYEQYFGPGTRLTVT.

This clone was observed a single time. This rearrangement joins TRBV18 to TRBJ1-1, with TRBD1 matching 8 bases. Germline values: CDR1 KGHSH, CDR2 LQKENI. V trimming: 6 bases; J trimming: 5 bases; junction bases outside the gene matches: 5. This CDR3 has 13 amino acids. The chain's CDR3 is CASSPRDRTEAFF. In nucleotides, the CDR3 is TGTGCCAGCTCCCCCCGGGACAGGACTGAAGCTTTCTTT.

This chain uses TRBV5-4 with TRBJ1-1; D uncertain. The CDR3 has 13 amino acids. V was cut by 0 bases and J by 5 bases, with 8 bases left in between. Germline CDR1 reads SGHNT; CDR2 reads YYREEE (reference sequence). This CDR3 reads CASSLESRTEAFF. The DNA for the CDR3 is TGTGCCAGCAGCTTGGAGTCCAGAACTGAAGCTTTCTTT.

The chain carries TRBV2 and TRBJ1-6; 7 bases match TRBD1. V dropped 7 bases and J dropped 10; count of bases not matched to a gene: 19. The CDR3 covers 17 residues. Germline CDR1 reads SNHLY; CDR2 reads FYNNEI. The CDR3 DNA follows: TGTGCCAGCATCAGTTACAGGGGAGTGATGAGGAACTCACCCCTCCACTTT. It is translated as CASISYRGVMRNSPLHF.

This clone was seen more than once but under ten times. The V gene is TRBV7-2, the J gene TRBJ2-2, with a possible D match to TRBD1 (6 bases). Deletions cut 6 bases from V and 1 base from J, with 15 bases between. Germline V gene sequence: CDR1 SGHTA, CDR2 FQGNSA. This CDR3 region has 16 residues. The DNA for the CDR3 is TGTGCCAGCAGTTTGCAGGGGTTCCGGAACACCGGGGAGCTGTTTTTT. This encodes CASSLQGFRNTGELFF.

The CDR3 DNA is TGTGCCAGCACCACAGGGGGACAGGGAGGAACAGATACGCAGTATTTT. Translating it yields CASTTGGQGGTDTQYF. The chain joins TRBV2 to TRBJ2-3; 9 bases line up with TRBD1. Germline V gives CDR1 SNHLY, CDR2 FYNNEI. With V trimmed by 7 bases and J by 3 bases, 11 bases remained unmatched. The CDR3 is made up of 16 amino acids.

This clone was detected once. V gene TRBV7-9 combines with J gene TRBJ2-3, with TRBD2 identical over 13 bases. With V trimmed by 5 bases and J by 0 bases, 8 bases remained unmatched. Germline loops: CDR1 SEHNR, CDR2 FQNEAQ (reference sequence). The CDR3 length is 18 residues. The CDR3 is CASSPWTSGGSSTDTQYF. Written as DNA, the CDR3 is TGTGCCAGCAGCCCTTGGACTAGCGGGGGCTCTAGCACAGATACGCAGTATTTT.

The rearrangement uses TRBV5-5 and TRBJ1-5; 11 nucleotides align to TRBD1. CDR3 length: 15 residues. Germline V CDR1 and CDR2: SGHKS, YYEKEE (reference sequence). With V trimmed by 6 bases and J by 4 bases, 6 bases remained unmatched. CDR3 nucleotides: TGTGCCAGCACCAGGACAGGGGGCCTGAATCAGCCCCAGCATTTT. The encoded protein is CASTRTGGLNQPQHF.

This clone was counted a few times. V is TRBV4-3 and J is TRBJ1-1; D gene uncertain. The CDR3 runs 16 residues. CDR1 LGHNA and CDR2 YSLEER come from the germline V gene. Trimming stripped 0 bases from V and 0 bases from J, with 11 bases between. CDR3 nucleotides: TGCGCCAGCAGCCAAGATGACCTGGGCATGAACACTGAAGCTTTCTTT. Encoded protein: CASSQDDLGMNTEAFF.

This clone came up once. Other DNA sequences in the same sample also yield this CDR3. The genes are TRBV7-9 and TRBJ1-4, with 7 nucleotides matching TRBD1. Germline V gene data show CDR1 as SEHNR and CDR2 as FQNEAQ (reference sequence). CDR3 length equals 15 residues. V dropped 5 bases and J dropped 8; count of bases not matched to a gene: 11. For the CDR3, the DNA is TGTGCCAGCAGCCTCTCAGGGGGTCTACGAGAAAAACTGTTTTTT. Translating it yields CASSLSGGLREKLFF. The whole variable domain, filled in from reference TRBV7-9 and TRBJ1-4, reads DTGVSQNPRHKITKRGQNVTFRCDPISEHNRLYWYRQTLGQGPEFLTYFQNEAQLEKSRLLSDRFSAERPKGSFSTLEIQRTEQGDSAMYLCASSLSGGLREKLFFGSGTQLSVL.

The sample holds a few counts of this clone. The J gene is TRBJ1-3, the V gene TRBV4-1; D is undetermined. The V end lost 1 base, the J end lost 0 bases, and 10 bases lay between the germline ends. The germline CDR1 and CDR2 sequences are MGHRA and YSYEKL. This CDR3 contains 16 residues. DNA of the CDR3: TGCGCCAGCAGCCAAGGGAGGGCCCGCTCTGGAAACACCATATATTTT. This encodes CASSQGRARSGNTIYF.

The gene calls are TRBV7-9 and TRBJ2-2; 7 bases map to TRBD1. The CDR3 is 16 amino acids. Trimming at V came to 5 bases and at J to 4 bases, leaving 10 bases not matched to a gene. Germline CDR1 SEHNR, CDR2 FQNEAQ (reference sequence). CDR3 region: CASSPLRQGVTGELFF. CDR3 nucleotides: TGTGCCAGCAGCCCCCTCCGGCAGGGGGTCACCGGGGAGCTGTTTTTT.